The clone carrying this TCR beta chain was counted a single time. Its antigen remains unknown. This sample is drawn from a study of T cells in localized non-small cell lung cancer. This CDR3 has 14 residues. Per the germline V gene, CDR1 is MNHNS and CDR2 is SASEGT. V was shortened by 6 bases and J by 2 bases, with 11 bases between the two germline ends. Here immunoSEQ multiplex PCR was the method, and the copy in TCRdb shows in-frame clones only, minus some. The data show 38,000 or so clones, 65% to 90% seen once. Study-level results: Uninvolved adjacent lung showed the highest T cell clonality, exceeding tumor. Paired adjacent lung recovered a median around 60 of the top 100 tumor clones. Sequencing, confined to only one tumor region, leaves heterogeneity possible.

The chain is built from TRBV6-1 and TRBJ1-5, with a possible D match to TRBD1 (6 bases). The source was peripheral blood mononuclear cells, collected before any cancer treatment. The sequence derives from a male donor aged 60 or older with stage II lung adenocarcinoma. CDR3 in amino acids: CASRLDSRNQPQHF. Here the CDR3 DNA reads TGTGCCAGCAGACTGGACAGTCGCAATCAGCCCCAGCATTTT.